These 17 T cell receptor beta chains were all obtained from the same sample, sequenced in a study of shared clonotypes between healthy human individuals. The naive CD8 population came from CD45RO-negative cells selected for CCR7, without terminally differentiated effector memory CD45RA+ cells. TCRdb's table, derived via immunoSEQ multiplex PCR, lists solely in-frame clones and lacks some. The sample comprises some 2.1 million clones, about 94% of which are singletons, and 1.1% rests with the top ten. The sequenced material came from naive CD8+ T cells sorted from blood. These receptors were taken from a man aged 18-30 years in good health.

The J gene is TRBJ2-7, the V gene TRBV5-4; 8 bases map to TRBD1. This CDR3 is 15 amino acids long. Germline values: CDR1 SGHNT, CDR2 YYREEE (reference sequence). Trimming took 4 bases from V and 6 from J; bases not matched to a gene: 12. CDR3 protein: CASSPGAGGSTEQYF. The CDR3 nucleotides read TGTGCCAGCAGCCCTGGAGCAGGGGGCTCGACCGAGCAGTACTTC.

The DNA for the CDR3 is TGTGCCAGCAGAGAGGGGGTAAGTGACGGTGAAGCTTTCTTT. It translates to CASREGVSDGEAFF. The V gene is TRBV6-5, the J gene TRBJ1-1; D is perhaps TRBD1 (6 bases). CDR3 length: 14 residues. Germline V gene lookup returns CDR1 MNHEY and CDR2 SVGAGI. Trimming stripped 6 bases from V and 7 bases from J, with 18 bases between.

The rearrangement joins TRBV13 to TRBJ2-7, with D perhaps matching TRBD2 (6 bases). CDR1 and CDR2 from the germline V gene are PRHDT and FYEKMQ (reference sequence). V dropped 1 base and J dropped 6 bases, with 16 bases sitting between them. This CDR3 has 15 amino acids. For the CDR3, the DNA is TGTGCCAGCAGCTTAGAGGGTAGCGGAGAGTCCGAGCAGTACTTC. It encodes CASSLEGSGESEQYF.

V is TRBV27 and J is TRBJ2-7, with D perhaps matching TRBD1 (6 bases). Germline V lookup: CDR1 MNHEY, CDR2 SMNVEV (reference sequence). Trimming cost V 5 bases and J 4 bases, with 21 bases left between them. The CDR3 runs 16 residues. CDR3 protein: CASSPTGAGAPYEQYF. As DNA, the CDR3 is TGTGCCAGCAGTCCTACCGGCGCAGGGGCTCCGTACGAGCAGTACTTC.

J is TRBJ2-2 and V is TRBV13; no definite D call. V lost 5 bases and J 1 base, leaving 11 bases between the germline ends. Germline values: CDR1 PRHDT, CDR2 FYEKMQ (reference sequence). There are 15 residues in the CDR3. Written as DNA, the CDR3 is TGTGCCAGCAGCGCGTCCCCAGGGAACACCGGGGAGCTGTTTTTT. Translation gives CASSASPGNTGELFF.

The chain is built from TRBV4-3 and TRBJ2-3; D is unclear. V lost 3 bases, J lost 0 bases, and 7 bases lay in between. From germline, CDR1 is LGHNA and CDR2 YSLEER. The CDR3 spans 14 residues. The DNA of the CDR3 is TGCGCCAGCAGCCAGGTACTAAGCACAGATACGCAGTATTTT. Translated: CASSQVLSTDTQYF.

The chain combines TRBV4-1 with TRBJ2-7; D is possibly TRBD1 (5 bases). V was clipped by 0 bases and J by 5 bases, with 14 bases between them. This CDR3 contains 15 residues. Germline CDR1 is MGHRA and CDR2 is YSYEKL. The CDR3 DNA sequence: TGCGCCAGCAGCCAAGAGAGTCCAGGGATGCACGAGCAGTACTTC. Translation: CASSQESPGMHEQYF.

In DNA form, the CDR3 reads TGTGCCAGCAGCGTAGCTGGGAGTATACTTAGCTCCTACGAGCAGTACTTC. It is translated as CASSVAGSILSSYEQYF. The genes are TRBV9 and TRBJ2-7, with a weak D call TRBD2 (5 bases). Germline-derived CDR1 and CDR2 are SGDLS and YYNGEE. V was cut by 0 bases and J by 0 bases, with 16 bases left in between. The CDR3 totals 17 residues.

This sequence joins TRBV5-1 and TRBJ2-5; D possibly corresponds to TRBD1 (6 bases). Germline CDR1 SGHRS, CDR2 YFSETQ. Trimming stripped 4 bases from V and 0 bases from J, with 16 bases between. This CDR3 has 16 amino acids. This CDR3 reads CASSPGLKGDQETQYF. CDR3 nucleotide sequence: TGCGCCAGCAGCCCTGGACTCAAGGGGGACCAAGAGACCCAGTACTTC.

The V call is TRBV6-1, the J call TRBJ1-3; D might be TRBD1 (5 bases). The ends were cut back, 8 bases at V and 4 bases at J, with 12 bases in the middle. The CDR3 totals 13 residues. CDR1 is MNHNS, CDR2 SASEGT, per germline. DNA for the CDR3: TGTGCCAGCCATAAGACAGTCGGAAACACCATATATTTT. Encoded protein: CASHKTVGNTIYF.

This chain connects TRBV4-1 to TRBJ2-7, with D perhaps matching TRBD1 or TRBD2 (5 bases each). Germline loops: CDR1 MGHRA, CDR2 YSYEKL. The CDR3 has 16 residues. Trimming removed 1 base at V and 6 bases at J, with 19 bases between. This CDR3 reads CASSQVPLGAPSEQYF. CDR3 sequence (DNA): TGCGCCAGCAGCCAAGTACCCCTCGGGGCTCCCTCCGAGCAGTACTTC.

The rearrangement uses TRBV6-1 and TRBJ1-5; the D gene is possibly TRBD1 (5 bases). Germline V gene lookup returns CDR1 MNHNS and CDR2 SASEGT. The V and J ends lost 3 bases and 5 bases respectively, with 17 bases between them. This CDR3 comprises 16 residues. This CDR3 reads CASSDRGTFFDQPQHF. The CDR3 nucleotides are TGTGCCAGCAGTGACAGAGGGACGTTTTTTGATCAGCCCCAGCATTTT.

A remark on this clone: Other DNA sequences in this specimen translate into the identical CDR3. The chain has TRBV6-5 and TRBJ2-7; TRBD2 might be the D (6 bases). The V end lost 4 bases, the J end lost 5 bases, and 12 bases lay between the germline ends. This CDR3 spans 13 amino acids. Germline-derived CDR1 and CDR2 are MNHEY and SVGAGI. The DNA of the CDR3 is TGTGCCAGCAGTTTGGGACTTGCCAACGAGCAGTACTTC. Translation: CASSLGLANEQYF.

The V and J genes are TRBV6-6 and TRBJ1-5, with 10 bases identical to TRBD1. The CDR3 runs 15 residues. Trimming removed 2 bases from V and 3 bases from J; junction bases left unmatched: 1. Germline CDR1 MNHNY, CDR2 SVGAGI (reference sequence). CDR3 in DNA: TGTGCCAGCAGTTACGGGACAGGGGACAATCAGCCCCAGCATTTT. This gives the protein CASSYGTGDNQPQHF.

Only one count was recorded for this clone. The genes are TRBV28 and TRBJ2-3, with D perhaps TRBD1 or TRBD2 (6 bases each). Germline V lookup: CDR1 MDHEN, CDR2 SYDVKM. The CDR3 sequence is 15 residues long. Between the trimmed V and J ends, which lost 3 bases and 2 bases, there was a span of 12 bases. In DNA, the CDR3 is TGTGCCAGCAGTTTTCGGGGGCGGGTCACAGATACGCAGTATTTT. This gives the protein CASSFRGRVTDTQYF.

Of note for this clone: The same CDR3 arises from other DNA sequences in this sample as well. The CDR3: CASSQDFPGSYGYTF. CDR3 coding DNA: TGCGCCAGCAGCCAAGATTTCCCTGGGAGCTATGGCTACACCTTC. The chain has TRBV4-3 and TRBJ1-2; D is undetermined. V lost 0 bases and J lost 4, with 12 bases in between. The CDR3 loop spans 15 amino acids. Germline CDR1 and CDR2: LGHNA and YSLEER.

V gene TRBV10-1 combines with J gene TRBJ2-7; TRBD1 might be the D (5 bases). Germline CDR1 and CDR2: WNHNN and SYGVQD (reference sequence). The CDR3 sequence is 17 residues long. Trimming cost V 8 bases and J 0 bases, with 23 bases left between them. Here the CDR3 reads CASSMAGQGSSSYEQYF. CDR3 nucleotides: TGCGCCAGCTCCATGGCCGGCCAGGGTTCCAGCTCCTACGAGCAGTACTTC.